The rows below give T cell receptor beta chains drawn from one sample of a study of blood T cell repertoires in COVID-19. Measured with immunoSEQ multiplex PCR; TCRdb has only the in-frame clones, and not every one. The data contain fewer than 500,000 clones, approximately 92% of them singletons. Sample: PBMCs or T cells enriched from blood (not recorded which). These receptors were taken from a man aged 30 to 39 who had recovered from COVID-19. The CDR3 runs from the conserved cysteine through the conserved F or W. Clone size, where shown, is once, few, many, or a class for clones that have expanded.

size: NA; J: TRBJ2-7; V: TRBV27; CDR3: CASSLHQGGSNEQYF
size: NA; J: TRBJ2-1; V: TRBV11-2; CDR3: CASSFHYTYNEQFF
size: few; J: TRBJ2-7; V: TRBV3-1/TRBV3-2; CDR3: CASSRTPGQAYEQYF
size: NA; J: TRBJ2-4; V: TRBV6-5; CDR3: CASSPRLDLIQYF
size: NA; J: TRBJ2-1; V: TRBV28; CDR3: CASSTGTSGFGEQFF
size: once; J: TRBJ1-2; V: TRBV10-3; CDR3: CAIRPGTGGGYTF
size: NA; J: TRBJ2-7; V: TRBV11-2; CDR3: CASSFLEGADEQYF
size: once; J: TRBJ1-1; V: TRBV6-5; CDR3: CASSQGINTEAFF
size: NA; J: TRBJ2-5; V: TRBV28; CDR3: CASSAGEGGLETQYF
size: NA; J: TRBJ1-5; V: TRBV7-9; CDR3: CASSSWTGQHQPQHF
size: NA; J: TRBJ1-5; V: TRBV19; CDR3: CASSRKGAGGPQHF
size: NA; J: TRBJ2-2; V: TRBV4-2; CDR3: CASSQGRNSDTGELFF
size: once; J: TRBJ1-2; V: TRBV7-9; CDR3: CASSPRGRAVGYTF
size: NA; J: TRBJ2-1; V: TRBV5-5; CDR3: CASSSLVAGYNEQFF
size: NA; J: TRBJ2-1; V: TRBV11-3; CDR3: CASSLDELAGGGSYNEQFF
size: NA; J: TRBJ1-5; V: TRBV7-9; CDR3: CASSSEGASQPQHF
size: NA; J: TRBJ1-6; V: TRBV19; CDR3: CASSTRTQNSPLHF
size: NA; J: TRBJ2-1; V: TRBV19; CDR3: CASSIVVLAGVTYNEQFF
size: NA; J: TRBJ1-2; V: TRBV11-2; CDR3: CASSSGGLSGYTF
size: NA; J: TRBJ2-2; V: TRBV7-9; CDR3: CASSSSGTSGTAGELFF
size: once; J: TRBJ1-5; V: TRBV28; CDR3: CASSLNQGAIKPQHF
size: NA; J: TRBJ2-5; V: TRBV28; CDR3: CASSYHGVSEETQYF